The entry below gives a single TCR beta chain sequence along with its context. No antigen is known for it. TCRdb keeps only in-frame clones here, not all; method: immunoSEQ multiplex PCR. The sample lists about 24,000 clones; over 70% were seen once. This sample stems from a study of tissue T cells after allogeneic stem cell transplantation. Autopsy tissues spanned esophagus to rectum, liver, skin, and lymphoid organs including spleen. Points from the study as a whole: TCR repertoires tracked anatomic similarity, regardless of disease or transplant status.

The CDR3 contains 18 residues. Germline CDR1 reads MGHRA; CDR2 reads YSYEKL. V was clipped by 1 base and J by 0 bases; unmatched bases: 8. This specimen consisted of tissue from the ileum, obtained at autopsy. The chain couples TRBV4-1 to TRBJ2-3, with 9 bases lining up with TRBD1. This sequence was found in a female donor of 60 years or more with lung cancer. DNA of the CDR3: TGCGCCAGCAGCCAAGTGTACGTTGGGACAGGGAGCACAGATACGCAGTATTTT. It encodes CASSQVYVGTGSTDTQYF.